The 8 T cell receptor beta chains below were found in one sample sequenced in a study of regulatory T cells in long-lasting Graves disease. Through Arm-PCR of CDR3 regions and iRepertoire HTBI primers, TCR beta libraries were built. TCRdb reanalysed the multiplex PCR reads using MiXCR and keeps one entry per CDR3 protein. The table has 400,000 to 450,000 distinct CDR3 sequences, around 14% seen once. As to time point: newly diagnosed GD, antithyroid drugs for less than 3 months. RNA from PBMCs was the source of the TCR library. This sample was shared with a second study, whose subject was T cells in Graves' hyperthyroidism and ophthalmopathy.

Here the sequenced sample was peripheral blood mononuclear cells (PBMCs), taken at new diagnosis, from a patient treated with antithyroid drugs. The source of these receptors is a woman between 25 and 40 years old with Graves disease.

The V gene is TRBV30, the J gene TRBJ2-3; 8 nucleotides match TRBD2. The germline CDR1 and CDR2 sequences are GTSNPN and SVGIG (reference sequence). The CDR3 is 15 amino acids. The V segment lost 2 bases and the J segment 2 bases; nucleotides outside the gene matches: 6. The CDR3 DNA reads TGTGCCTGGAGTTTAATTAGCGGGATCACAGATACGCAGTATTTT. Protein product: CAWSLISGITDTQYF.

There are many counts of this clonotype. This chain's CDR3 is CAWSVPGVETEAFF. The CDR3 nucleotides are TGTGCCTGGAGTGTACCCGGGGTGGAAACTGAAGCTTTCTTT. The gene calls are TRBV30 and TRBJ1-1; no clear D. The CDR3 has 14 amino acids. In germline, CDR1 is GTSNPN, CDR2 SVGIG (reference sequence). The V gene lost 0 bases and the J gene lost 5 bases, with 13 bases spanning the gap. The whole variable domain, remainder taken from reference TRBV30 and TRBJ1-1, is SQTIHQWPATLVQPVGSPLSLECTVEGTSNPNLYWYRQAAGRGLQLLFYSVGIGQISSEVPQNLSASRPQDRQFILSSKKLLLSDSGFYLCAWSVPGVETEAFFGQGTRLTVV.

This clonotype was seen more than once but under ten times. V and J are TRBV9 and TRBJ2-2; TRBD2 matches at 9 bases. There are 16 residues in the CDR3. The ends lost 3 bases at V and 4 bases at J; junction bases unmatched: 7. Germline V gives CDR1 SGDLS, CDR2 YYNGEE. CDR3 sequence reads: CASSERAGGGTGELFF. CDR3 bases: TGTGCCAGCAGCGAGAGAGCGGGAGGCGGCACCGGGGAGCTGTTTTTT.

J is TRBJ2-7 and V is TRBV6-1; D is tentatively TRBD1 or TRBD2 (6 bases each). Between the trimmed V and J ends, which lost 5 bases and 4 bases, there was a span of 15 bases. CDR1 is MNHNS and CDR2 is SASEGT in the germline V gene. The CDR3 has 14 residues. The DNA for the CDR3 is TGTGCCAGCAGTATACAGGGAGGAAGATACGAGCAGTACTTC. Translating it yields CASSIQGGRYEQYF.

This clonotype was picked up many times. V and J are TRBV15 and TRBJ2-3; D remains ambiguous. The V and J ends lost 0 bases and 10 bases respectively, with 11 bases between them. CDR1 LNHNV and CDR2 YYDKDF come from the germline V gene (reference sequence). CDR3 length equals 13 residues. The CDR3 protein is CATSRDKSAPQYF. The DNA of the CDR3 is TGTGCCACCAGCAGAGATAAGAGCGCCCCGCAGTATTTT.

This clonotype was observed a handful of times. The chain links TRBV12-3 or TRBV12-4 to TRBJ2-7; D remains ambiguous. The V end was cut by 3 bases, the J end by 2 bases, with 11 bases between. This CDR3 is 14 amino acids long. The CDR3 bases are TGTGCCAGCAGTTTTCCCGGGCGTGCCTACGAGCAGTACTTC. Translating it yields CASSFPGRAYEQYF.

This clonotype has a count of ten or more. The chain has TRBV11-2 and TRBJ1-1; D call uncertain. Germline CDR1 is SGHAT and CDR2 is FQNNGV. Deletions cut 4 bases from V and 1 base from J, with 10 bases between. This CDR3 is built from 14 residues. CDR3 nucleotide sequence: TGTGCCAGCAGCTCTAGGAGGCAGAACACTGAAGCTTTCTTT. Protein product: CASSSRRQNTEAFF.

This rearrangement joins TRBV5-4 to TRBJ2-7; unclear D gene. The CDR3 totals 11 residues. Trimming removed 3 bases from V and 3 bases from J, with 4 bases in between. Per germline, CDR1 SGHNT and CDR2 YYREEE (reference sequence). CDR3 in amino acids: CASSSVYEQYF. CDR3 coding DNA: TGTGCCAGCAGCTCTGTCTACGAGCAGTACTTC.